This TCR beta chain is drawn from a study of blood T cells in healthy people across ages. The use of a sample-barcoded 5' primer and a J-beta primer mix characterized a second PCR of roughly 6 to 11 cycles. One entry per CDR3 protein, called by TCRdb with MiXCR from the 5' RACE reads. Here the sample spans roughly 720,000 distinct CDR3 sequences, 40% to 65% being singletons. The CDR3 has 15 residues. Per the germline V gene, CDR1 is MNHEY and CDR2 is SVGAGI. V lost 0 bases and J lost 4, with 11 bases in between. The chain carries TRBV6-5 and TRBJ2-3; perhaps TRBD2 as D (7 bases). The receptor was isolated from a man older than 75 in good health. Sequencing was performed on blood. CDR3 bases: TGTGCCAGCAGTTACTCGAGGGGGGGCGCAGATACGCAGTATTTT. Translated, it gives CASSYSRGGADTQYF.